This TCR beta chain derives from a study of blood T cells in healthy people across ages (dated by TCRdb to the mid-2010s). A note on the overall study: Template switching captured roughly one uniquely barcoded TCR beta cDNA molecule per two T cells in model experiments. Using deep sequencing normalized with unique cDNA molecular identifiers, the study measured how TCR beta repertoire diversity changes with age. Donors were grouped into four age groups: young (average roughly 15 years), middle-aged (around 39), aged (62) and long-lived (approximately 82). Donors of different ages were randomly distributed across sequencing lanes to avoid experimental bias. Two additional independent replicas of 1 million unique cDNA reads from the same blood draw were analyzed for two donors (one aged 18 to 30 and one aged 80 or older).

Systemically healthy Caucasian individuals from Russia, roughly 40 in total and aged roughly 6 to 95 years, were included as donors. Each donor gave approximately 9.3 milliliters of peripheral blood, collected into EDTA-treated Vacutainer tubes. Ficoll-Paque density-gradient centrifugation was used to isolate PBMCs, with at least 7 million per sample. Total RNA, at least 6 micrograms per sample, was extracted from PBMCs with Trizol reagent. For every donor, an aliquot of PBMCs went through flow cytometry to measure the percentages of naive CD45RAhigh/CD27high T cells. General study outcomes and caveats: Bulk unsorted PBMC profiling prevented conclusive comparison of naive and antigen-experienced compartments. Estimates of total diversity from one million sequenced T cells were regarded as lower bounds and underestimates. Compared with the aged group, the long-lived group had more naive CD4+ T cells, fewer expanded clones and increased TCR diversity, a pattern suggesting age selection. Because the CMV infection status of the donors was unknown, age-related changes in expanded clonotypes may potentially have been confounded. As age increased, observed TCR beta diversity per million T cells dropped in a roughly linear way, and a significant reduction was already evident by age about 36. There was a strong correlation between observed TCR beta diversity and the percentage of naive T cells measured by flow cytometry.

In regard to this clonotype: Its recognized antigen is unknown. Qualities for individual bases were not recorded, and no much larger clone is one base off.

Germline trimming amounts to 5 bases on V and 0 bases on J, with 4 as the count of junction bases outside the gene matches. The CDR3 spans 19 residues, from the cysteine through the phenylalanine. The DNA shown is the 57-base CDR3, in frame from base 1. The receptor library was made with 5' RACE. This sample was sequenced with an Illumina HiSeq 2500. A second 7 to 11 cycle PCR used a sample-barcoded 5' primer and a J-beta primer mix. A unique molecular identifier was introduced onto each TCR beta cDNA molecule by a template-switch 5' adaptor carrying 12 random nucleotides. Each sample yielded at least 2.5 million CDR3-containing paired-end reads. First-strand cDNA synthesis was performed from all RNA using the Mint cDNA synthesis kit, with priming by a TRBC-specific oligonucleotide. All cDNA was treated with uracil-DNA glycosylase and then went through a first 18-cycle PCR with the universal primers M1SS and BC2_uni_R. The authors processed their data as follows. Each sample was normalized by randomly selecting 1 million high-quality reads, each carrying a distinct molecular identifier. Instead of being binned into consensus sequences, reads with shared molecular identifiers were discarded. MiTCR, set to a Q25 quality threshold and the strictest error-elimination algorithm, was used for CDR3 identification, clonotype clustering and error correction. A nonparametric unseen species model with Euler transformation was used to estimate a lower bound on total TCR beta diversity. The public reads were quality trimmed at Q25 with fastp and then assembled into clones with MiXCR by TCRdb, keeping productive beta chains. Identical CDR3 proteins give one entry, which carries the most common genes and DNA. The V and J calls were determined by TCRdb, not by the authors. For this sample the table gives about 780,000 distinct CDR3 sequences, of which about 42% were detected only once. The ten largest clones represent 15% to 20% of the sample.

Sequencing was performed on blood. The sequence was obtained from a man at least 80 years old in good health. The rearrangement combines TRBV12-3 or TRBV12-4 with TRBJ2-6, with TRBD2 identical over 16 junction bases. The CDR3 reads CASSPGLAGGSSGANVLTF. The DNA sequence is as follows: TGTGCCAGCAGTCCGGGACTAGCGGGAGGGAGCTCTGGGGCCAACGTCCTGACTTTC.